This TCR beta chain was identified in a study of blood T cell repertoires in COVID-19. Study context: COVID-19 samples collected from the United States, Italy and Spain covered acute and convalescent phases. In each case, the material was cDNA or gDNA derived from T cells, B-cell-depleted T cells, or PBMCs.

In germline, CDR1 is LNHDA, CDR2 SQIVND (reference sequence). The V end lost 5 bases, the J end lost 8 bases, and 21 bases lay between the germline ends. CDR3 length: 15 amino acids. In the study's own analysis: Amplification of reference gene primers provided the estimated nucleated cell counts. Assay: immunoSEQ multiplex PCR; the TCRdb copy retains only in-frame clones and omits some. Clone size and the V and J calls come from that table; the DNA yielded D and trimming. The sample lists about 73,000 clones, over 70% occurring once. The sequence derives from a man aged 50-60 years with active COVID-19. Sequencing was carried out using peripheral blood. The genes are TRBV19 and TRBJ1-2, with TRBD1 as a possible D gene (6 bases). Here the CDR3 reads CASSPGGGGTNGYTF. The CDR3 DNA reads TGTGCCAGTAGTCCTGGAGGGGGTGGGACTAACGGCTACACCTTC.